A single sample gave rise to the 10 T cell receptor beta chains below, sequenced in a study of regulatory T cells in long-lasting Graves disease. Building of the TCR beta libraries involved iRepertoire HTBI primers and Arm-PCR of CDR3 regions. TCRdb re-called the multiplex PCR reads through MiXCR, storing one row per CDR3 protein. Counted here are 550,000 to 650,000 distinct CDR3 sequences, around 16% occurring once; the ten biggest clones make up 9.5% to 15%. Time point specified: newly diagnosed GD, antithyroid drugs for less than 3 months. PBMC-extracted RNA yielded the TCR library. These data also formed part of another study, on T cells in Graves' hyperthyroidism and ophthalmopathy.

The specimen was peripheral blood mononuclear cells (PBMCs), collected at new diagnosis, from a patient treated with antithyroid drugs. The receptors derive from a man aged 18 to 30 with Graves disease.

This clonotype was seen a handful of times. The V gene is TRBV13, the J gene TRBJ2-5, with D possibly matching TRBD2 (5 bases). V lost 3 bases and J lost 3, with 11 bases in between. This CDR3 is 14 amino acids long. Germline values: CDR1 PRHDT, CDR2 FYEKMQ (reference sequence). CDR3 in amino acids: CASSFWRTEETQYF. The CDR3 DNA reads as TGTGCCAGCAGCTTTTGGAGGACTGAAGAGACCCAGTACTTC.

The J gene is TRBJ2-1, the V gene TRBV10-1, with a possible D match to TRBD1 (7 bases). The V and J ends lost 10 bases and 4 bases respectively, with 23 bases between them. In germline, CDR1 is WNHNN, CDR2 SYGVQD (reference sequence). The CDR3 covers 16 residues. The CDR3 here is CATADLRQGGYNEQFF. CDR3 in DNA: TGCGCCACCGCAGACCTCCGACAGGGAGGATACAATGAGCAGTTCTTC.

The chain has TRBV6-2 or TRBV6-3 and TRBJ1-2; weak D call: TRBD1 (6 bases). The CDR3 extends over 13 amino acids. The V and J ends lost 5 bases and 6 bases respectively, with 13 bases between them. Germline-derived CDR1 and CDR2 are MNHEY and SVGEGT. This chain's CDR3 is CASSHRVGDGYTF. CDR3 DNA: TGTGCCAGCAGTCACAGGGTCGGGGATGGCTACACCTTC.

This clonotype was observed a handful of times. V is TRBV7-2 and J is TRBJ2-1, with D possibly TRBD2 on 5 matching bases. CDR1 is SGHTA, CDR2 FQGNSA, per germline. V gave up 5 bases and J gave up 8 bases, with 22 bases separating them. This CDR3 contains 16 residues. The DNA for the CDR3 is TGTGCCAGCAGCCCTGGACTTAGCCTCGCCCTCTATGAGCAGTTCTTC. It encodes CASSPGLSLALYEQFF.

This clonotype came up a few times. The chain uses TRBV20-1 and TRBJ2-3; 12 bases fit TRBD1. In germline, CDR1 is DFQATT, CDR2 SNEGSKA (reference sequence). V was pared by 3 bases and J by 3 bases, with 4 bases of the junction left unmatched. This CDR3 comprises 15 residues. The CDR3 is CSASGTGGETDTQYF. CDR3 in DNA: TGCAGTGCTAGCGGGACAGGGGGCGAGACAGATACGCAGTATTTT.

The V gene is TRBV18, the J gene TRBJ2-6; D is uncertain. V was shortened by 2 bases and J by 0 bases, with 5 bases between the two germline ends. The CDR3 runs 15 residues. Per the germline V gene, CDR1 is KGHSH and CDR2 is LQKENI. CDR3 amino acids: CASSPSHSGANVLTF. CDR3 nucleotides: TGTGCCAGCTCACCATCCCACTCTGGGGCCAACGTCCTGACTTTC.

This clonotype has only a few counts. The genes are TRBV29-1 and TRBJ2-1; 9 nucleotides match TRBD2. V shed 1 base and J 2 bases; nucleotides not matched to a gene: 6. The CDR3 covers 16 residues. Per germline, CDR1 SQVTM and CDR2 ANQGSEA. CDR3 residues: CSVEVWVAGAYNEQFF. The CDR3 DNA is TGCAGCGTTGAAGTCTGGGTAGCGGGAGCCTACAATGAGCAGTTCTTC.

This clonotype was picked up one time. A much larger clone is a single base away; this may be a read error. V gene TRBV7-9 combines with J gene TRBJ1-2; a weak D match, TRBD1 (5 bases). The germline CDR1 and CDR2 sequences are SEHNR and FQNEAQ (reference sequence). The CDR3 length is 13 residues. CDR3 DNA: TGTGCCAGCAGCCAACAGGACAACTATTGCTACACCTTC. This encodes CASSQQDNYCYTF.

The chain uses TRBV4-1 and TRBJ1-1, with unresolved D. Trimming took off 3 bases at V and 10 bases at J, with 9 bases between the two ends. The CDR3 runs 11 residues. Germline V gene sequence: CDR1 MGHRA, CDR2 YSYEKL. The DNA for the CDR3 is TGCGCCAGCAGCCATACCACGGGAGCTTTCTTT. It yields the protein CASSHTTGAFF.

The chain links TRBV15 to TRBJ2-3; D may be TRBD2 (5 bases). The germline V and J ends were trimmed by 6 bases and 2 bases, with 21 bases remaining between them. CDR3 length: 17 residues. From germline, CDR1 is LNHNV and CDR2 YYDKDF (reference sequence). The CDR3, as DNA: TGTGCCACCAGTACCCCACATCAGAGCGGAGTCACAGATACGCAGTATTTT. This translates into CATSTPHQSGVTDTQYF.